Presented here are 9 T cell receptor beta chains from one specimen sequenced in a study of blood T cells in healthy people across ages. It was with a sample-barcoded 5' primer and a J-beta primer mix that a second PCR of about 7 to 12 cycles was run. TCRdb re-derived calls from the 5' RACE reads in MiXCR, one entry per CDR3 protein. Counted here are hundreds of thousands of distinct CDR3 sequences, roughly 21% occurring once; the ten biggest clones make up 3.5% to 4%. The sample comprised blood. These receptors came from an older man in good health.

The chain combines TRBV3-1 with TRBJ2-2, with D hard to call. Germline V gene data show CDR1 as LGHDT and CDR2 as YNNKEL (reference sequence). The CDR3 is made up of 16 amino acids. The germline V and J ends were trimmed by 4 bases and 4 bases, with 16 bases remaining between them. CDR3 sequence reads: CASSPQHSSGTGELFF. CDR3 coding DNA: TGTGCCAGCAGCCCTCAACACTCGTCCGGCACCGGGGAGCTGTTTTTT.

DNA for the CDR3: TGTGCCAGCAGTCCCACCGGGACAGGGGTTGGAGAGACCCAGTACTTC. This gives the protein CASSPTGTGVGETQYF. This chain connects TRBV28 to TRBJ2-5; 10 bases map to TRBD1. Germline CDR1 is MDHEN and CDR2 is SYDVKM. Germline trimming cut 5 bases from V and 4 bases from J; bases unmatched to any gene: 10. CDR3 length equals 16 residues.

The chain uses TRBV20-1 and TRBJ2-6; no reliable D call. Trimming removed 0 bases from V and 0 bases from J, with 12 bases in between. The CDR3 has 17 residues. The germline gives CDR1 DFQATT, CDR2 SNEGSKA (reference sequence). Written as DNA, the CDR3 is TGCAGTGCTAGAGATTCAGGTTTCAGCTCTGGGGCCAACGTCCTGACTTTC. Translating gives CSARDSGFSSGANVLTF.

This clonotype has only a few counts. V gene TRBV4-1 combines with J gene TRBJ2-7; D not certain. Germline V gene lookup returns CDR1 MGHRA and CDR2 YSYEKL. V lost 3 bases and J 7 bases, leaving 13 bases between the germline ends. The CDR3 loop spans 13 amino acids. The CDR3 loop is CASSQQDWLEQYF. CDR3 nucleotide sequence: TGCGCCAGCAGCCAGCAGGATTGGCTTGAGCAGTACTTC.

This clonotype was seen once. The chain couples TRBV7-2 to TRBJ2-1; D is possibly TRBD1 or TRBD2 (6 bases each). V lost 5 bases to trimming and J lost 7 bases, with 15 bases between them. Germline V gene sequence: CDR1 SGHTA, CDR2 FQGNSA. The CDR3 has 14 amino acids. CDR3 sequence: CASSGRQGRNEQFF. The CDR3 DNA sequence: TGTGCCAGCAGCGGGCGCCAGGGGAGGAATGAGCAGTTCTTC.

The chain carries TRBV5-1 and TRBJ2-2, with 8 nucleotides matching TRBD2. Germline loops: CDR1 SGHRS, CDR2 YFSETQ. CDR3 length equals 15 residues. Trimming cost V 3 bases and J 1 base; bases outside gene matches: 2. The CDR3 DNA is TGCGCCAGCAGCTCTAGCGGGTTGAACACCGGGGAGCTGTTTTTT. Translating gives CASSSSGLNTGELFF.

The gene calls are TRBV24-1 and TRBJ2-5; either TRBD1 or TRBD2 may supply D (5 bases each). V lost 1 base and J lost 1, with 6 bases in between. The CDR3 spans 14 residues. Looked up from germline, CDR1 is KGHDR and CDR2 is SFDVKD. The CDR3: CATSDFGGQETQYF. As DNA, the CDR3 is TGTGCCACCAGTGATTTTGGGGGCCAAGAGACCCAGTACTTC.

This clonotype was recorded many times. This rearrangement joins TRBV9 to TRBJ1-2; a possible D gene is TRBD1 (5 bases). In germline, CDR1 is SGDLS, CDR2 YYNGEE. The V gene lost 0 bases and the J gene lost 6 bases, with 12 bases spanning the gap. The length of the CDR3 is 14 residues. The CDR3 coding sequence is TGTGCCAGCAGCGTAGGGGGGTTCCAGGATGGCTACACCTTC. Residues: CASSVGGFQDGYTF.

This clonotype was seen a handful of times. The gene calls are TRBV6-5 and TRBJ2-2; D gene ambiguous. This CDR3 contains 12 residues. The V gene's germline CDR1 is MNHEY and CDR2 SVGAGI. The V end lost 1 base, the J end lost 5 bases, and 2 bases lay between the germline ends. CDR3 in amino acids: CASSYFTGELFF. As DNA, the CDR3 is TGTGCCAGCAGTTACTTTACCGGGGAGCTGTTTTTT.